The source of this T cell receptor (beta chain) is a study of OX40 agonist ivuxolimab in advanced cancers. Background on the study: Patients were dosed intravenously with ivuxolimab at 0.01 to 10 mg/kg every 2 weeks. Three patients got partial responses; one had hepatocellular carcinoma and two had cutaneous melanoma. Study results and limitations: Both CD4+ and CD8+ T cell populations in blood had undergone clonal expansion by week 6 at 0.1 to 3.0 mg/kg. Individuals who were partial responders at 0.1-3.0 mg/kg had clonal expansion that ranked among the lowest.

CDR1 is LGHNA and CDR2 is YSLEER in the germline V gene. V lost 3 bases and J lost 4, with 10 bases in between. The CDR3 spans 14 residues. Remarks on this clone: Its antigen is unknown.

TCRdb's table, derived via immunoSEQ multiplex PCR, lists solely in-frame clones and lacks some. The table has tens of thousands of clones, about 90% seen once. The chain couples TRBV4-3 to TRBJ2-1, with a weak D call TRBD1 (6 bases). The TCR was taken from an adult with an advanced solid tumor such as melanoma, head and neck, liver or kidney cancer. Sequenced here: CD4+ or CD8+ T cells sorted from blood, sampled in a trial of the OX40 agonist ivuxolimab. This CDR3 reads CASSHRDTYNEQFF. CDR3 sequence (DNA): TGCGCCAGCAGCCACCGGGACACTTACAATGAGCAGTTCTTC.